This T cell receptor beta chain came from a study of cytomegalovirus exposure and HLA in healthy donors. On this clone itself: No antigen is known for it.

Overall study results and limits: The study put 150 or so TCR beta chains on its list as cytomegalovirus-associated. Later findings reportedly placed an Asian-associated ancestry cluster below the approximately 670-donor mean for N-insertions.

Amplification used 60 Vbeta primers and 13 Jbeta primers. Sequencing was performed with immunoSEQ multiplex PCR; in TCRdb, only in-frame clones are kept and a portion is missing. The table includes approximately 170,000 clones, just under 80% detected once. This CDR3 is 14 amino acids long. Looked up from germline, CDR1 is SGHTA and CDR2 is FQGNSA. J gave up 5 bases and V 1 base, and 2 bases lay outside the gene matches. This TCR came from a woman between 40 and 55 years old in good health and CMV-seropositive. Sequenced sample: PBMCs. This sequence joins TRBV7-2 and TRBJ2-5; 9 bases agree with TRBD1. As DNA, the CDR3 is TGTGCCAGCAGCTTAGACAGGGGGCGGGAGACCCAGTACTTC. Amino acid sequence: CASSLDRGRETQYF.